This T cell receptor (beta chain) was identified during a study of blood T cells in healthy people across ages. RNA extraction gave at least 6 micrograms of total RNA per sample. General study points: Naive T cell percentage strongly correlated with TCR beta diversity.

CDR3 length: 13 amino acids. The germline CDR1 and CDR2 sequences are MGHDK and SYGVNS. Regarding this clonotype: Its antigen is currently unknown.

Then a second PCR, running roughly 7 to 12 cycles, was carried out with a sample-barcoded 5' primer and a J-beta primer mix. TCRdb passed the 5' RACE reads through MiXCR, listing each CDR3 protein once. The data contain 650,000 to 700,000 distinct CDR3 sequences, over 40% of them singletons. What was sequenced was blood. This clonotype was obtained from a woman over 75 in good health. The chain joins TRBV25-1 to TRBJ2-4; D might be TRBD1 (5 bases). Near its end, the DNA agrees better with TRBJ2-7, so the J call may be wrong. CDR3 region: CASRRQTDHEQYF. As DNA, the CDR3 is TGTGCCAGCAGACGACAGACTGATCACGAGCAGTACTTC.